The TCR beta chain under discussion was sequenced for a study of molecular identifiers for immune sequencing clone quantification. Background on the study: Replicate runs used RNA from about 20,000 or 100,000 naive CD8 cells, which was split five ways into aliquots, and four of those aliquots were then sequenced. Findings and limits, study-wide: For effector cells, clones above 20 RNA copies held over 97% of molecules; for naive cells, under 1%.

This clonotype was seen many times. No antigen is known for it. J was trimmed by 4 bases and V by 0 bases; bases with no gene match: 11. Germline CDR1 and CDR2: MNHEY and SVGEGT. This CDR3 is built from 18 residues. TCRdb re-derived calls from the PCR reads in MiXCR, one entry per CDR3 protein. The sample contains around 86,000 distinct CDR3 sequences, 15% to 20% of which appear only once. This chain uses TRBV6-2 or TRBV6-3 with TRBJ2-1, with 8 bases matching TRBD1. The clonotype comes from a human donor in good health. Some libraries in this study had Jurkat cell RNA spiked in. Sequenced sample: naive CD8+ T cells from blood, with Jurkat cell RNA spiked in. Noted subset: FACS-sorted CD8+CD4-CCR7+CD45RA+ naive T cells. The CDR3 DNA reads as TGTGCCAGCAGTTACTCGACCCAGGGGGCCTCACTTTACAATGAGCAGTTCTTC. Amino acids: CASSYSTQGASLYNEQFF.